These T cell receptor beta chains were read from a single sample in a study of blood T cell repertoires in COVID-19. Clones were read by immunoSEQ multiplex PCR, and TCRdb kept only the in-frame ones, dropping some. The sample has over 80,000 clones; 75% to 85% are singletons. Specimen: peripheral blood. The receptors shown here come from a woman aged 70 to 79 with acute or convalescent COVID-19. The CDR3 runs from the conserved cysteine through the conserved F or W. For some rows the clone size is stated as once, few or many, or as a class when expanded; others skip it.

cdr3_aa: CASSLDTGSRVAEAFF
cdr3_length: 16
v_call: TRBV7-2
clone_size: .
j_call: TRBJ1-1

cdr3_aa: CASSPRTGGFSEKLFF
cdr3_length: 16
v_call: TRBV19
clone_size: .
j_call: TRBJ1-4

cdr3_aa: CAWSLGMGTVITIEQFF
cdr3_length: 17
v_call: TRBV30
clone_size: .
j_call: TRBJ2-1

cdr3_aa: CNDFPGAPLAKNIQYF
cdr3_length: 16
v_call: TRBV29-1
clone_size: once
j_call: TRBJ2-4

cdr3_aa: CASSIQALNTEAFF
cdr3_length: 14
v_call: TRBV19
clone_size: .
j_call: TRBJ1-1

cdr3_aa: CAISEPQGAVYEQYF
cdr3_length: 15
v_call: TRBV10-3
clone_size: .
j_call: TRBJ2-7

cdr3_aa: CASSGRTGVQQETQYF
cdr3_length: 16
v_call: TRBV7-2
clone_size: .
j_call: TRBJ2-5

cdr3_aa: CASSVDSSGYTF
cdr3_length: 12
v_call: TRBV9
clone_size: .
j_call: TRBJ1-2

cdr3_aa: CASRRQTLTNNEQFF
cdr3_length: 15
v_call: TRBV6-5
clone_size: .
j_call: TRBJ2-1

cdr3_aa: CASSLIQGVQPQHF
cdr3_length: 14
v_call: TRBV28
clone_size: few
j_call: TRBJ1-5

cdr3_aa: CASRMGQANTGELFF
cdr3_length: 15
v_call: TRBV2
clone_size: once
j_call: TRBJ2-2

cdr3_aa: CASSEFGQGYNEQFF
cdr3_length: 15
v_call: TRBV10-2
clone_size: .
j_call: TRBJ2-1

cdr3_aa: CASSLLSGRALYNEQFF
cdr3_length: 17
v_call: TRBV11-2
clone_size: few
j_call: TRBJ2-1

cdr3_aa: CASSIIQGPQYF
cdr3_length: 12
v_call: TRBV19
clone_size: once
j_call: TRBJ2-3

cdr3_aa: CASSPRQGVLGEQYF
cdr3_length: 15
v_call: TRBV9
clone_size: .
j_call: TRBJ2-7

cdr3_aa: CASSFRLADNEQFF
cdr3_length: 14
v_call: TRBV5-8
clone_size: .
j_call: TRBJ2-1

cdr3_aa: CASSLDRVQFF
cdr3_length: 11
v_call: TRBV7-2
clone_size: .
j_call: TRBJ2-1

cdr3_aa: CASTILRGAHHGYTF
cdr3_length: 15
v_call: TRBV19
clone_size: .
j_call: TRBJ1-2

cdr3_aa: CASSEALRGNSEAFF
cdr3_length: 15
v_call: TRBV2
clone_size: .
j_call: TRBJ1-1

cdr3_aa: CASSPGTGGFAYEQYF
cdr3_length: 16
v_call: TRBV5-4
clone_size: .
j_call: TRBJ2-7

cdr3_aa: CASRHRAGDRNEQFF
cdr3_length: 15
v_call: TRBV2
clone_size: once
j_call: TRBJ2-1

cdr3_aa: CASSLTGNTEAFF
cdr3_length: 13
v_call: TRBV11-3
clone_size: .
j_call: TRBJ1-1

cdr3_aa: CASSVTGQGSSSQYF
cdr3_length: 15
v_call: TRBV9
clone_size: once
j_call: TRBJ2-5

cdr3_aa: CALTAAYGYTF
cdr3_length: 11
v_call: TRBV30
clone_size: .
j_call: TRBJ1-2

cdr3_aa: CASSLDRTQYF
cdr3_length: 11
v_call: TRBV12-3/TRBV12-4
clone_size: once
j_call: TRBJ2-5

cdr3_aa: CAIRNDRDTGELFF
cdr3_length: 14
v_call: TRBV10-3
clone_size: .
j_call: TRBJ2-2

cdr3_aa: CASSLTGNLDTQYF
cdr3_length: 14
v_call: TRBV7-9
clone_size: .
j_call: TRBJ2-3

cdr3_aa: CASSLFSSGGSYEQYF
cdr3_length: 16
v_call: TRBV27
clone_size: .
j_call: TRBJ2-7

cdr3_aa: CASRTGESNQPQHF
cdr3_length: 14
v_call: TRBV19
clone_size: .
j_call: TRBJ1-5

cdr3_aa: CASSPSQETQYF
cdr3_length: 12
v_call: TRBV18
clone_size: .
j_call: TRBJ2-5

cdr3_aa: CASSPGTAVKETQYF
cdr3_length: 15
v_call: TRBV2
clone_size: .
j_call: TRBJ2-5

cdr3_aa: CASSLGLAIYNEQFF
cdr3_length: 15
v_call: TRBV7-2
clone_size: .
j_call: TRBJ2-1

cdr3_aa: CASSRDRAEAFF
cdr3_length: 12
v_call: TRBV5-6
clone_size: .
j_call: TRBJ1-1

cdr3_aa: CASSFGLGGNEQFF
cdr3_length: 14
v_call: TRBV5-1
clone_size: .
j_call: TRBJ2-1

cdr3_aa: CASSRQLNTEAFF
cdr3_length: 13
v_call: TRBV4-2
clone_size: .
j_call: TRBJ1-1